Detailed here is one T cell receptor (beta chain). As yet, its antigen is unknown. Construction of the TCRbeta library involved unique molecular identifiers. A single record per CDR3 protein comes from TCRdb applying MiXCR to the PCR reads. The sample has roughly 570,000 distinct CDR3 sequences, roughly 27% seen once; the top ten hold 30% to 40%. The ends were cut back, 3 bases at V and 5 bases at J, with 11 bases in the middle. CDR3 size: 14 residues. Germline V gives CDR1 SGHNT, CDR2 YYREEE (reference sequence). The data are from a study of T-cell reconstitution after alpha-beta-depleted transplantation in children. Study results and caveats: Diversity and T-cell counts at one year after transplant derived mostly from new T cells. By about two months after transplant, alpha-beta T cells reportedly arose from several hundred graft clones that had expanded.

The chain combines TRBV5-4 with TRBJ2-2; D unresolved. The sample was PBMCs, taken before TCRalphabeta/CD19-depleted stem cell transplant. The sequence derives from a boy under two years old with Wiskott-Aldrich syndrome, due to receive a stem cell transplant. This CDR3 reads CASSSLPRTGELFF. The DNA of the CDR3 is TGTGCCAGCAGCTCCCTCCCTCGGACCGGGGAGCTGTTTTTT.